The next 30 T cell receptor beta chains were all read from a single sample in a study of T cell responses to AZD1222 COVID-19 vaccine. Method: immunoSEQ multiplex PCR; TCRdb's copy keeps in-frame clones and lacks some. The data contain around 80,000 clones, roughly 85% of them singletons. Here the sequenced sample was peripheral blood, taken 28 days after the second AZD1222 dose. These TCRs come from an adult who received the AZD1222 COVID-19 vaccine.

The V and J genes are TRBV7-9 and TRBJ2-5; TRBD1 matches at 9 bases. This CDR3 has 16 amino acids. Germline CDR1 is SEHNR and CDR2 is FQNEAQ (reference sequence). The ends lost 1 base at V and 3 bases at J; junction bases unmatched: 6. The CDR3 DNA is TGTGCCAGCAGCTTAGGGGACAGGGTTTTTGAAGAGACCCAGTACTTC. It translates to CASSLGDRVFEETQYF.

The chain combines TRBV11-2 with TRBJ1-4; no definite D call. Germline CDR1 reads SGHAT; CDR2 reads FQNNGV. CDR3 size: 15 residues. The germline V and J ends were trimmed by 4 bases and 5 bases, with 14 bases remaining between them. The CDR3, as DNA: TGTGCCAGCAGCTCACTAAAGGGAAGAAATGAAAAACTGTTTTTT. Translating it yields CASSSLKGRNEKLFF.

The genes are TRBV12-3 or TRBV12-4 and TRBJ1-5; TRBD1 agrees at 9 bases. There are 13 residues in the CDR3. V was pared by 6 bases and J by 7 bases, with 4 bases of the junction left unmatched. In DNA, the CDR3 is TGTGCCAGCAGGAGGACAGGGGAGCAGCCCCAGCATTTT. It translates to CASRRTGEQPQHF.

This chain connects TRBV27 to TRBJ1-2; 10 nucleotides line up with TRBD1. Germline trimming cut 5 bases from V and 1 base from J; bases unmatched to any gene: 7. The CDR3 contains 16 residues. The germline gives CDR1 MNHEY, CDR2 SMNVEV (reference sequence). The CDR3 loop reads CASSLATGGINYGYTF. The CDR3 DNA reads TGTGCCAGCAGTCTCGCGACAGGGGGCATTAACTATGGCTACACCTTC.

The rearrangement uses TRBV5-1 and TRBJ2-1, with 9 bases aligning to TRBD1. Germline V lookup: CDR1 SGHRS, CDR2 YFSETQ. V gave up 0 bases and J gave up 4 bases; unmatched junction bases: 2. There are 15 residues in the CDR3. The CDR3 protein is CASSLAGTGYNEQFF. The DNA of the CDR3 is TGCGCCAGCAGCTTGGCCGGGACAGGGTACAATGAGCAGTTCTTC.

This chain links TRBV29-1 with TRBJ2-7; D is possibly TRBD1 (6 bases). CDR1 SQVTM and CDR2 ANQGSEA come from the germline V gene. With 4 bases removed from V and 1 base from J, the gap between germline ends came to 17 bases. There are 15 residues in the CDR3. The CDR3 nucleotides are TGCAGCGTTGCTCAGGGGTCCATATTATCCTACGAGCAGTACTTC. Its protein product is CSVAQGSILSYEQYF.

V and J are TRBV7-9 and TRBJ2-1, with 7 bases lining up with TRBD1. J gave up 1 base and V 1 base, and 7 bases lay outside the gene matches. Germline V gives CDR1 SEHNR, CDR2 FQNEAQ (reference sequence). The CDR3 covers 17 residues. CDR3 DNA: TGTGCCAGCAGCTTAGAGCGACAGGGTAGGTCCTACAATGAGCAGTTCTTC. Translated: CASSLERQGRSYNEQFF.

CDR3 nucleotide sequence: TGTGCCAGCACGGGGAGGAATAACTATGGCTACACCTTC. Translated, it gives CASTGRNNYGYTF. The rearrangement joins TRBV19 to TRBJ1-2, with D unclear. Per the germline V gene, CDR1 is LNHDA and CDR2 is SQIVND (reference sequence). This CDR3 spans 13 amino acids. Trimming shortened V by 9 bases and J by 1 base, and 12 bases separated the two germline ends.

This chain uses TRBV7-8 with TRBJ2-7, with D maybe TRBD1 (6 bases). V lost 2 bases and J 6 bases, leaving 11 bases between the germline ends. This CDR3 spans 13 amino acids. Germline CDR1 SGHVS, CDR2 FQNEAQ. CDR3 region: CASSLMGAGEQYF. CDR3 nucleotide sequence: TGTGCCAGCAGCTTAATGGGGGCGGGCGAGCAGTACTTC.

The rearrangement uses TRBV11-2 and TRBJ2-5; D may be TRBD1 (5 bases). This CDR3 region has 15 residues. The germline V gene has CDR1 SGHAT and CDR2 FQNNGV. Between the trimmed V and J ends, which lost 5 bases and 1 base, there was a span of 14 bases. The CDR3: CASSKTGATQETQYF. The CDR3 DNA sequence: TGTGCCAGCAGCAAGACTGGGGCGACCCAAGAGACCCAGTACTTC.

The chain couples TRBV6-2 or TRBV6-3 to TRBJ2-3; D tentatively fits TRBD1 or TRBD2 (5 bases each). This CDR3 is built from 14 residues. Germline V gene data show CDR1 as MNHEY and CDR2 as SVGEGT. Trimming shortened V by 6 bases and J by 2 bases, and 12 bases separated the two germline ends. Here the CDR3 DNA reads TGTGCCAGCAGCATCGGGACGGACACAGATACGCAGTATTTT. Its protein is CASSIGTDTDTQYF.

In DNA, the CDR3 is TGTGCCTGGAGCGGGGGAGGAGGCTACACCTTC. Protein product: CAWSGGGGYTF. The chain is built from TRBV30 and TRBJ1-2; the D gene is possibly TRBD1 (5 bases). The CDR3 length is 11 residues. The V end lost 3 bases, the J end lost 8 bases, and 10 bases lay between the germline ends. Per germline, CDR1 GTSNPN and CDR2 SVGIG (reference sequence).

This chain joins TRBV2 and TRBJ2-5; D unresolved. The CDR3 contains 14 residues. V gave up 7 bases and J gave up 1 base, with 13 bases separating them. Germline CDR1 reads SNHLY; CDR2 reads FYNNEI. DNA of the CDR3: TGTGCCAGCACCATGGCGGCGAGCCAAGAGACCCAGTACTTC. Its protein product is CASTMAASQETQYF.

Only a few counts were recorded for this clone. The chain joins TRBV18 to TRBJ1-4; D unclear. V gave up 1 base and J gave up 0 bases, with 15 bases separating them. CDR3 length equals 18 residues. Germline V CDR1 and CDR2: KGHSH, LQKENI. The CDR3 nucleotides read TGTGCCAGCTCACCACGGAGCATAAGCGGTGCAACTAATGAAAAACTGTTTTTT. This translates into CASSPRSISGATNEKLFF.

This sequence joins TRBV3-1 (or the pseudogene TRBV3-2) and TRBJ1-4; D remains unclear. Trimming left V 1 base short and J 4 bases short, with 10 bases between. The germline V gene encodes CDR1 LGHDT and CDR2 YNNKEL (reference sequence). The CDR3 loop spans 15 amino acids. CDR3 amino acids: CASSQGGLGNEKLFF. The CDR3 bases are TGTGCCAGCAGCCAAGGAGGGCTGGGTAATGAAAAACTGTTTTTT.

Comment on this clone: Different DNA sequences within this sample yield the same CDR3. This chain connects TRBV28 to TRBJ2-5; D not resolved. The germline CDR1 and CDR2 sequences are MDHEN and SYDVKM. Deletions cut 0 bases from V and 5 bases from J, with 4 bases between. This CDR3 contains 12 residues. CDR3 sequence (DNA): TGTGCCAGCAGTTTATGGGGGGAGACCCAGTACTTC. Its translation: CASSLWGETQYF.

The rearrangement joins TRBV12-3 or TRBV12-4 to TRBJ2-1; possibly TRBD1 or TRBD2 for D (5 bases each). V dropped 7 bases and J dropped 6 bases, with 13 bases sitting between them. There are 13 residues in the CDR3. This CDR3 reads CASTELGGNEQFF. For the CDR3, the DNA is TGTGCCAGCACCGAGCTTGGGGGCAATGAGCAGTTCTTC.

This clone has a handful of counts. Distinct nucleotide sequences in the sample also encode this CDR3. The chain has TRBV28 and TRBJ2-1; 12 bases agree with TRBD2. The V segment lost 3 bases and the J segment 4 bases; nucleotides outside the gene matches: 1. The germline V gene encodes CDR1 MDHEN and CDR2 SYDVKM. CDR3 length equals 15 residues. The CDR3 DNA sequence: TGTGCCAGCAGTTTGACTAGCGGGGGTTACAATGAGCAGTTCTTC. Translated: CASSLTSGGYNEQFF. The full variable domain, its missing parts supplied by reference TRBV28 and TRBJ2-1, is DVKVTQSSRYLVKRTGEKVFLECVQDMDHENMFWYRQDPGLGLRLIYFSYDVKMKEKGDIPEGYSVSREKKERFSLILESASTNQTSMYLCASSLTSGGYNEQFFGPGTRLTVL.

J is TRBJ2-1 and V is TRBV6-5; no clear D. The V and J ends lost 10 bases and 5 bases respectively, with 9 bases between them. The CDR3 loop spans 11 amino acids. Germline V CDR1 and CDR2: MNHEY, SVGAGI. The CDR3 loop is CATPANNEQFF. DNA for the CDR3: TGTGCCACCCCAGCAAACAATGAGCAGTTCTTC.

The chain employs TRBV6-5 and TRBJ1-6; tentative D call: TRBD1 (5 bases). CDR3 length equals 14 residues. CDR1 MNHEY and CDR2 SVGAGI come from the germline V gene. V was pared by 8 bases and J by 7 bases, with 15 bases between. The CDR3 sequence: CASWPDSENSPLHF. CDR3 sequence (DNA): TGTGCCAGCTGGCCCGACAGCGAGAATTCACCCCTCCACTTT.

A single count supports this clone. The genes are TRBV5-8 and TRBJ1-2; D is unclear. Germline-derived CDR1 and CDR2 are SGHTS and YDEGEE. Trimming left V 1 base short and J 6 bases short, with 7 bases between. The CDR3 sequence is 12 residues long. In nucleotides, the CDR3 is TGTGCCAGCAGCTTGTACGGCGATGGCTACACCTTC. This translates into CASSLYGDGYTF.

The chain carries TRBV5-1 and TRBJ1-2; 9 bases map to TRBD1. V was pared by 2 bases and J by 5 bases, with 7 bases of the junction left unmatched. The CDR3 contains 15 residues. Germline CDR1 and CDR2: SGHRS and YFSETQ. CDR3 sequence (DNA): TGCGCCAGCAGCTTAGGCGGGACAGGGCCGTATGGCTACACCTTC. The encoded protein is CASSLGGTGPYGYTF.

CDR3 residues: CASSQPTSEGTDTQYF. DNA for the CDR3: TGTGCCAGCAGCCAACCGACTAGCGAGGGCACAGATACGCAGTATTTT. The rearrangement links TRBV4-2 to TRBJ2-3; 8 bases align to TRBD2. CDR1 and CDR2 from the germline V gene are LGHNA and YNFKEQ. V lost 2 bases to trimming and J lost 1 base; unmatched junction nucleotides: 5. This CDR3 has 16 amino acids.

The rearrangement uses TRBV3-1 (or the pseudogene TRBV3-2) and TRBJ2-6; TRBD1 matches at 9 bases. This CDR3 has 17 residues. CDR1 is LGHDT and CDR2 is YNNKEL in the germline V gene (reference sequence). The V and J ends lost 8 bases and 1 base, in that order; junction bases with no gene match: 9. The CDR3 protein is CASALETGGSGANVLTF. The CDR3 DNA is TGTGCCAGCGCGCTGGAGACAGGGGGATCTGGGGCCAACGTCCTGACTTTC.

V is TRBV29-1 and J is TRBJ2-3, with 8 bases identical to TRBD2. The trim removed 2 bases at V and 0 bases at J, leaving 10 bases unmatched. Germline lookup yields CDR1 SQVTM and CDR2 ANQGSEA. This CDR3 contains 17 residues. CDR3 protein: CSVEQSGGASSTDTQYF. The CDR3 DNA reads TGCAGCGTTGAACAAAGCGGGGGTGCCTCTAGCACAGATACGCAGTATTTT.

The CDR3 protein is CASSLRGEGYYTF. DNA for the CDR3: TGTGCCAGCAGTCTAAGAGGGGAAGGCTACTACACCTTC. This rearrangement joins TRBV5-4 to TRBJ1-2; D is perhaps TRBD1 (5 bases). The length of the CDR3 is 13 residues. Per germline, CDR1 SGHNT and CDR2 YYREEE (reference sequence). V was trimmed by 5 bases and J by 10 bases, leaving 18 bases between them.

This clone was recorded only once. This chain joins TRBV19 and TRBJ1-2, with 7 nucleotides matching TRBD1. The CDR3 extends over 16 amino acids. Germline V gene lookup returns CDR1 LNHDA and CDR2 SQIVND (reference sequence). The trim removed 1 base at V and 6 bases at J, leaving 11 bases unmatched. The CDR3 nucleotides are TGTGCCAGTAGTATAGCGGCCCACAGGGGTGGTCATGGCTACACCTTC. Amino acids: CASSIAAHRGGHGYTF.

The chain is built from TRBV15 and TRBJ2-7; 9 nucleotides agree with TRBD2. The germline CDR1 and CDR2 sequences are LNHNV and YYDKDF (reference sequence). V lost 6 bases to trimming and J lost 1 base; unmatched junction nucleotides: 7. This CDR3 spans 15 amino acids. CDR3 sequence: CATSVSGGPSYEQYF. Written as DNA, the CDR3 is TGTGCCACCAGTGTTAGCGGGGGACCTTCCTACGAGCAGTACTTC.

The chain combines TRBV5-4 with TRBJ1-2; 8 bases fit TRBD1. Germline V gene data show CDR1 as SGHNT and CDR2 as YYREEE (reference sequence). The CDR3 runs 14 residues. J was trimmed by 2 bases and V by 7 bases; bases with no gene match: 7. The CDR3 nucleotides read TGTGCCAGCGCAACGGGACAGGTCAACTATGGCTACACCTTC. It is translated as CASATGQVNYGYTF.

Concerning this clone itself: One end of the junction does not line up with germline, which may come from a read error. The chain combines TRBV2 with TRBJ1-3; D gene uncertain. The CDR3 loop spans 16 amino acids. Germline V CDR1 and CDR2: SNHLY, FYNNEI. CDR3 sequence reads: CASSEDGVSIGNTIYF. The CDR3 DNA is TGTGCCAGCAGCGAAGATGGGGTTTCTATCGGAAACACCATATATTTT.